Listed here are 15 T cell receptor beta chains from one sample, sequenced in a study of PD-L1 blockade in urothelial cancer. Measured with immunoSEQ multiplex PCR; TCRdb has only the in-frame clones, and not every one. The sample holds about 56,000 clones, roughly 87% seen once. Time point indicated: pretreatment peripheral blood. Material: PBMCs, obtained around atezolizumab (anti-PD-L1) treatment. Receptors were obtained from a man between 65 and 85 years old with urothelial cancer.

The chain uses TRBV7-8 and TRBJ2-2, with 11 bases that match TRBD2. V was clipped by 1 base and J by 7 bases; unmatched bases: 5. The CDR3 is made up of 16 amino acids. Germline V gives CDR1 SGHVS, CDR2 FQNEAQ. The CDR3 protein is CASSLVAGGPYGELFF. The CDR3 DNA sequence: TGTGCCAGCAGCTTAGTAGCGGGAGGGCCCTACGGGGAGCTGTTTTTT.

This clone has only a few counts. The V and J genes are TRBV10-3 and TRBJ2-2; 10 bases map to TRBD1. Looked up from germline, CDR1 is ENHRY and CDR2 is SYGVKD. This CDR3 is built from 15 residues. V trimming: 4 bases; J trimming: 3 bases; junction bases outside the gene matches: 2. The CDR3 reads CAISGGTGDTGELFF. CDR3 nucleotides: TGTGCCATCAGTGGTGGGACAGGGGACACCGGGGAGCTGTTTTTT.

The sample holds one count of this clone. The chain combines TRBV12-5 with TRBJ2-1; 8 bases agree with TRBD2. V shed 3 bases, J shed 7 bases, and the junction held 5 bases outside the gene matches. This CDR3 has 14 amino acids. From germline, CDR1 is LGHNT and CDR2 FRNRAP. CDR3 sequence reads: CASGLSVAGNEQFF. The CDR3 DNA is TGTGCTAGTGGTTTATCTGTAGCGGGAAATGAGCAGTTCTTC.

The chain links TRBV6-1 to TRBJ2-7; 7 bases align to TRBD1. V shed 6 bases and J 3 bases; nucleotides not matched to a gene: 5. Germline CDR1 and CDR2: MNHNS and SASEGT. The CDR3 loop spans 13 amino acids. The CDR3 nucleotides are TGTGCCAGCAGAGGGACAGCCCGCTACGAGCAGTACTTC. This encodes CASRGTARYEQYF.

The gene calls are TRBV19 and TRBJ2-7; TRBD1 matches at 8 bases. CDR1 LNHDA and CDR2 SQIVND come from the germline V gene (reference sequence). V was clipped by 2 bases and J by 3 bases; unmatched bases: 3. This CDR3 is 14 amino acids long. The CDR3 DNA is TGTGCCAGTAGTATACGACAGGGGAGCTACGAGCAGTACTTC. Its translation is CASSIRQGSYEQYF.

The chain carries TRBV7-7 and TRBJ1-4; D not resolved. The germline V and J ends were trimmed by 4 bases and 0 bases, with 18 bases remaining between them. Per germline, CDR1 SSHAT and CDR2 FNYEAQ (reference sequence). This CDR3 comprises 18 residues. DNA for the CDR3: TGTGCCAGCAGCTCCCGGAGGAGGGAATATGCAACTAATGAAAAACTGTTTTTT. Translating it yields CASSSRRREYATNEKLFF.

V usage is TRBV28 and J usage is TRBJ2-7; 8 positions match TRBD1. The CDR3 sequence is 16 residues long. CDR1 is MDHEN and CDR2 is SYDVKM in the germline V gene. The V and J ends lost 5 bases and 5 bases, in that order; junction bases with no gene match: 14. DNA of the CDR3: TGTGCCAGCAGTCAGGGGACAGGCCTCATCAACCACGAGCAGTACTTC. It encodes CASSQGTGLINHEQYF.

CDR3 loop: CSVARTGAAGNTIYF. The CDR3 nucleotides read TGCAGCGTTGCCCGGACAGGGGCCGCGGGAAACACCATATATTTT. The rearrangement uses TRBV29-1 and TRBJ1-3; 9 bases are shared with TRBD1. Germline loops: CDR1 SQVTM, CDR2 ANQGSEA. J lost 4 bases, V lost 4 bases, and 8 bases had no gene match. This CDR3 region has 15 residues.

This chain uses TRBV28 with TRBJ2-7, with TRBD1 matching 9 bases. The V gene end was trimmed by 7 bases and the J gene end by 6 bases; junction bases not matched to a gene: 7. CDR1 is MDHEN, CDR2 SYDVKM, per germline. The CDR3 is 13 residues long. The CDR3 protein is CASTSNRGREQYF. CDR3 bases: TGTGCCAGCACCTCAAACAGGGGGCGCGAGCAGTACTTC.

The chain couples TRBV11-2 to TRBJ2-7; the D is unclear. Germline V lookup: CDR1 SGHAT, CDR2 FQNNGV. The CDR3 extends over 14 amino acids. V lost 3 bases and J lost 4, with 13 bases in between. CDR3 region: CASSFEVYGYEQYF. The CDR3 DNA reads TGTGCCAGCAGCTTTGAGGTGTACGGGTACGAGCAGTACTTC.

This clone was picked up one time. This chain connects TRBV18 to TRBJ1-3; 8 bases align to TRBD1. Losses at the gene ends were 3 bases for V and 4 bases for J; bases not matched to a gene: 2. CDR3 length: 14 amino acids. From germline, CDR1 is KGHSH and CDR2 LQKENI. The CDR3 DNA follows: TGTGCCAGCTCACCGGACAGGGCGGGAAACACCATATATTTT. Residues: CASSPDRAGNTIYF.

This chain links TRBV11-2 with TRBJ2-7; 12 bases line up with TRBD2. CDR1 and CDR2 from the germline V gene are SGHAT and FQNNGV. Losses at the gene ends were 5 bases for V and 4 bases for J; bases not matched to a gene: 3. The CDR3 sequence is 14 residues long. DNA of the CDR3: TGTGCCAGCAGCCATGGACTAGCGGGATACGAGCAGTACTTC. It is translated as CASSHGLAGYEQYF.

This clone was recorded once. V usage is TRBV5-1 and J usage is TRBJ1-3; 11 nucleotides agree with TRBD1. Germline CDR1 is SGHRS and CDR2 is YFSETQ. Trimming at V came to 4 bases and at J to 2 bases, leaving 2 bases not matched to a gene. The length of the CDR3 is 15 residues. Written as DNA, the CDR3 is TGCGCCAGCAGCGCGGGACAGGGGGCTGGAAACACCATATATTTT. Protein sequence: CASSAGQGAGNTIYF.

In its sample, this clone was seen a few times. The chain is built from TRBV4-1 and TRBJ1-1, with D possibly matching TRBD1 (6 bases). In germline, CDR1 is MGHRA, CDR2 YSYEKL. Trimming took 1 base from V and 1 from J, leaving 10 bases between them. The CDR3 contains 15 residues. CDR3 protein: CASSQVGGANTEAFF. The CDR3 nucleotides read TGCGCCAGCAGCCAAGTCGGGGGGGCGAACACTGAAGCTTTCTTT.

This clone was detected only once. The rearrangement joins TRBV27 to TRBJ1-2; possibly TRBD1 for D (5 bases). V lost 5 bases, J lost 8 bases, and 18 bases lay in between. Germline-derived CDR1 and CDR2 are MNHEY and SMNVEV (reference sequence). The CDR3 loop spans 14 amino acids. This CDR3 reads CASSPRQAWGGYTF. CDR3 nucleotide sequence: TGTGCCAGCAGTCCCCGGCAGGCCTGGGGCGGCTACACCTTC.